This T cell receptor beta chain comes out of a study of HIV-infected patients and healthy controls. Reverse transcription used 450 to 550 ng RNA and constant-region primers for alpha and beta. Separate chain-specific third strand synthesis with multiplexing indices produced the alpha and beta libraries. Each CDR3 protein is one row after TCRdb ran MiXCR on the 5' RACE reads. The sample lists about 15,000 distinct CDR3 sequences, about 7.7% occurring once. This clonotype was picked up a small number of times. As yet, its antigen is unknown. Study-wide findings and caveats: HIV-infected patients shared fewer CDR3 sequences between individuals than healthy controls.

Germline CDR1 reads MNHNS; CDR2 reads SASEGT. The CDR3 loop spans 15 amino acids. V lost 1 base and J 3 bases, leaving 10 bases between the germline ends. No cell fractionation was done, so the repertoire covers all unsorted peripheral blood T cells. Sequencing was carried out using blood. This TCR was recovered from an adult in good health. The genes are TRBV6-1 and TRBJ1-5; D is uncertain. The CDR3 DNA follows: TGTGCCAGCAGTGAAGGGTTGGCAGACAATCAGCCCCAGCATTTT. It specifies CASSEGLADNQPQHF.